This TCR beta chain was sequenced during a study of T cells after yellow fever vaccination. Via MiXCR, TCRdb re-called the 5' RACE reads, giving one row per CDR3 protein. The table includes 200,000 to 300,000 distinct CDR3 sequences, approximately 6.7% detected once. Germline V CDR1 and CDR2: DFQATT, SNEGSKA (reference sequence). The V end was cut by 6 bases, the J end by 1 base, with 15 bases between. This CDR3 spans 15 amino acids. The chain carries TRBV20-1 and TRBJ2-2; perhaps D is TRBD1 or TRBD2 (5 bases each). The input for sequencing was CD4+ T cells sorted from PBMCs, taken on the day of the yellow fever booster vaccination. The source of this sequence is a man in his thirties or forties who received the YFV17D yellow fever vaccine. In nucleotides, the CDR3 is TGCAGTGCCCGAGGGGACCTGGTGAACACCGGGGAGCTGTTTTTT. It codes for CSARGDLVNTGELFF.